This T cell receptor (beta chain) was retrieved from a study of cytomegalovirus exposure and HLA in healthy donors. This table comes from immunoSEQ multiplex PCR, and its TCRdb copy is limited to in-frame clones, with some not included. There are about 130,000 clones in the sample; roughly 95% occur only once, and approximately 1.5% lies in the top ten. The roughly 120-subject validation cohort, separate from the 666-subject first cohort, included the donors. The trim removed 3 bases at V and 4 bases at J, leaving 2 bases unmatched. The germline CDR1 and CDR2 sequences are SGHDN and FVKESK. This CDR3 is built from 13 residues.

This receptor was identified in a man between 18 and 29 years old in good health and CMV-seronegative. The chain recombines TRBV14 with TRBJ1-2; 7 positions match TRBD1. The source material was PBMCs. Here the CDR3 DNA reads TGTGCCAGCAGCCACGACAGGGCCTATGGCTACACCTTC. This translates into CASSHDRAYGYTF.